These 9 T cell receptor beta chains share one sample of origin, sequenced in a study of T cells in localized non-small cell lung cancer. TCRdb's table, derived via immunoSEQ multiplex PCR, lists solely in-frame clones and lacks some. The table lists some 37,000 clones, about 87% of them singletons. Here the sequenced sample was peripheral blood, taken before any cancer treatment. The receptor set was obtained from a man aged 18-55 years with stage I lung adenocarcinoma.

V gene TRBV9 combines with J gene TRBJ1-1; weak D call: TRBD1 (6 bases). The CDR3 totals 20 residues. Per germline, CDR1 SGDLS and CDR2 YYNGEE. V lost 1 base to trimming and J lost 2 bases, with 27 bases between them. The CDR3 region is CASSVKVMRRRQGSNTEAFF. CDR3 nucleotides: TGTGCCAGCAGCGTAAAAGTTATGAGGAGGAGGCAGGGGTCTAACACTGAAGCTTTCTTT.

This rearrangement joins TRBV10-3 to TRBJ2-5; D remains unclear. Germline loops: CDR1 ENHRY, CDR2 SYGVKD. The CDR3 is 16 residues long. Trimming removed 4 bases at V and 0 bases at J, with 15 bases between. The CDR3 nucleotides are TGTGCCATCAGTGGCGTCCCAGCCCTGTACCAAGAGACCCAGTACTTC. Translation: CAISGVPALYQETQYF.

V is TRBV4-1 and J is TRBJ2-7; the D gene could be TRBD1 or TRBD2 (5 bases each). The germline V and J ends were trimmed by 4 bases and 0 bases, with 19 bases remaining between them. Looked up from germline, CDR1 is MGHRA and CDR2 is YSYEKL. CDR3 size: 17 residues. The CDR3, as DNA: TGCGCCAGCAGCCTCCGATCATCCGGGACGGCCTCCTACGAGCAGTACTTC. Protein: CASSLRSSGTASYEQYF.

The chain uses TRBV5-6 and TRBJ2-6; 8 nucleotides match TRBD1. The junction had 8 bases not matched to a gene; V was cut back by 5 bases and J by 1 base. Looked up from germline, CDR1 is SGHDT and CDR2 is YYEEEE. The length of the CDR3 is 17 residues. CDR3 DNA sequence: TGTGCCAGCAGTCTGACAGGGGCTTTATCTGGGGCCAACGTCCTGACTTTC. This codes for CASSLTGALSGANVLTF.

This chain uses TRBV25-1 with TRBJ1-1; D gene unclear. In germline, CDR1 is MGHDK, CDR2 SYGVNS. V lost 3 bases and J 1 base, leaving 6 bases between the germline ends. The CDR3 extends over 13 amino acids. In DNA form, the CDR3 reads TGTGCCAGCAGTGATCCCGGGAACACTGAAGCTTTCTTT. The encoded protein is CASSDPGNTEAFF.

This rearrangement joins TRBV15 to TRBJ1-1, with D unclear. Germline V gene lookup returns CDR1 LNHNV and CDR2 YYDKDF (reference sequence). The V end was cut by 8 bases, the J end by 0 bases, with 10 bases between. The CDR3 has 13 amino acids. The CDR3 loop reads CATAQTLNTEAFF. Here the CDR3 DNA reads TGTGCCACCGCACAGACACTGAACACTGAAGCTTTCTTT.

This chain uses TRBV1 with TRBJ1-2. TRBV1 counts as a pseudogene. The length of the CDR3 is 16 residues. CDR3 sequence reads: CTSSQVGGGVCYGYTF. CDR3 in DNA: TGCACCAGCAGCCAAGTCGGCGGGGGGGTTTGCTATGGCTACACCTTC.

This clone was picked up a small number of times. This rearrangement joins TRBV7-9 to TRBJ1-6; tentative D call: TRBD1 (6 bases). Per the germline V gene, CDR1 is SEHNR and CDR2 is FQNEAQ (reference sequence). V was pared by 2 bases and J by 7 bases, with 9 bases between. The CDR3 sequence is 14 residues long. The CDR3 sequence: CASSLTGANSPLHF. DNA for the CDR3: TGTGCCAGCAGCTTAACGGGGGCCAATTCACCCCTCCACTTT.

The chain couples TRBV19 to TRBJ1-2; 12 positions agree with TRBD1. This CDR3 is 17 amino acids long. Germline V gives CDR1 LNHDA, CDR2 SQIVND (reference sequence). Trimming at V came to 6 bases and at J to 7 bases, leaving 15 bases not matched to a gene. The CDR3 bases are TGTGCCAGTAGGGCAGAGGGACAGGGGGCACGGGAACGTGGCTACACCTTC. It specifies CASRAEGQGARERGYTF.